This TCR beta chain was sequenced in a study of identical twins. TCRdb reanalysed the 5' RACE reads using MiXCR and keeps one entry per CDR3 protein. This table has 350,000 to 450,000 distinct CDR3 sequences, approximately 18% appearing once. CDR1 and CDR2 from the germline V gene are LNHNV and YYDKDF (reference sequence). The CDR3 sequence is 15 residues long. The V end was cut by 5 bases, the J end by 0 bases, with 14 bases between. The chain links TRBV15 to TRBJ2-7; D is unclear. The sequence was obtained from a man aged 45-65 years in good health. Sample: naive T cells sorted from blood. CDR3 loop: CATSQWDRSSYEQYF. In nucleotides, the CDR3 is TGTGCCACCAGCCAGTGGGATCGCAGCTCCTACGAGCAGTACTTC.